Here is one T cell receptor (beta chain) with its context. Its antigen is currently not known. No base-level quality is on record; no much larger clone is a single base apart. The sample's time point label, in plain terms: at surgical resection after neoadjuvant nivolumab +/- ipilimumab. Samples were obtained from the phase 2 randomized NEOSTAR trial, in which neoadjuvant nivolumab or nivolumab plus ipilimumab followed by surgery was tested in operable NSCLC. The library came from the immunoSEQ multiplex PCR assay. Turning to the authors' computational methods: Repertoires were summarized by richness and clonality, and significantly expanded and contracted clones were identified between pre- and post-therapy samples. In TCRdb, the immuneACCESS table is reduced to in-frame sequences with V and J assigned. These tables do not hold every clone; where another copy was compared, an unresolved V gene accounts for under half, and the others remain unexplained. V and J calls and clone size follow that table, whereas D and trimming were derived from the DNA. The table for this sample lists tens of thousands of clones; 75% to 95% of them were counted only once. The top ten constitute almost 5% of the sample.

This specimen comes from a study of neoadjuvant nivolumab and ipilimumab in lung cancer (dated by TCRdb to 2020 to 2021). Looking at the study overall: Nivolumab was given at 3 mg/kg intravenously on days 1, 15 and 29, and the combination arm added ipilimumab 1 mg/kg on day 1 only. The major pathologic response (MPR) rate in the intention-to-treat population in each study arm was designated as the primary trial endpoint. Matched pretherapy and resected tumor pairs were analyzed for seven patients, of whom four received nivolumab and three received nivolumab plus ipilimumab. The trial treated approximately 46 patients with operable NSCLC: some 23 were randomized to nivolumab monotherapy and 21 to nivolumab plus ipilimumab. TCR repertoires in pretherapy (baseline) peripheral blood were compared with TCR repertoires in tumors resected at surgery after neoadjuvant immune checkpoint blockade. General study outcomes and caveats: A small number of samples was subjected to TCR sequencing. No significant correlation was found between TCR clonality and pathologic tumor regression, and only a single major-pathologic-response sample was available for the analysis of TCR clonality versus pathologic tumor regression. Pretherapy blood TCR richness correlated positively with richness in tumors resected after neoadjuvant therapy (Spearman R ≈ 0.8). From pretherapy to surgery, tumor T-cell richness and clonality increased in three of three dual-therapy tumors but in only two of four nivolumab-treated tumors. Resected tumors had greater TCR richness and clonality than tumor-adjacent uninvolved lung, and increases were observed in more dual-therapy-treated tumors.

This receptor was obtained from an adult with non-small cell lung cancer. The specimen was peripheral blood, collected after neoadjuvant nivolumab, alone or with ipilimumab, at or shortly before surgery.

The DNA sequence reads TGTGCCAGCAGCTTGGGAGACGGCCAGATATACCTCCACTTT. Its protein product is CASSLGDGQIYLHF. Rearrangement joined TRBV5-8 to TRBJ1-6; no D segment can be confidently identified. CDR3 length: 14 amino acids, cysteine to phenylalanine. Here the CDR3 DNA is all that survives: 42 bases in frame from base 1. The germline V gene provides CDR1 SGHTS and CDR2 YDEGEE. Deletion took 0 bases off V and 15 bases off J, with a span of 16 bases between the germline ends.